The present TCR beta chain was sequenced within a study of cytomegalovirus exposure and HLA in healthy donors (dated by TCRdb to the late 2010s). In the study overall: According to an earlier analysis of several hundred of the donors, roughly 180 million T cells yielded approximately 120 million unique TCR beta sequences and around 280 Gb of sequence data. An early release that covered roughly 600 HLA-typed donors contained approximately 300 gigabases of sequencing data and tens of millions of unique TCR sequences. Of the 398 genotyped donors, approximately 81% were placed in the genetic ancestry cluster associated with self-reported Caucasian donors. The study was designed to test whether signatures of past pathogen exposure could be identified by cataloging public T cell receptors. The study profiled the T cell repertoires of hundreds of subjects by immunosequencing and related them to cytomegalovirus serostatus. In addition to the first cohort of 650 to 750 subjects, a separate validation cohort of approximately 110 different subjects was used. To predict cytomegalovirus infection status, the study combined high-throughput TCR immunosequencing, statistical association of individual TCRs with disease status, and machine learning. To study patterns of TCR occurrence, a later analysis re-analyzed previously published TCR beta repertoires from 666 donors and added high-resolution HLA genotyping. Rather than drawing on any new phenotypic data, the later analysis identified candidate immune exposures from TCR beta sequences and the way those sequences occurred across donors. In an earlier analysis of more than 550 of the donors, high-throughput TCR beta sequencing was used to judge whether each TCR beta V gene segment behaved as functional or pseudogenic. Alongside the repertoire data, information on donor age, sex, ethnicity and CMV serostatus was compiled. A later genetic analysis used genome-wide SNP genotypes for 398 of the 666 donors, treating that subset as a discovery cohort. All discovery cohort repertoires had been generated on a single sequencing platform. Both class I and class II loci were covered by HLA typing, at four-digit resolution. The number of donors typed differed by locus, with about 629-640 for A, B, C, DRB1 and DQB1, roughly 520 for DQA1, 600 to 610 for DPA1, and some 440 for DPB1. Four to six DR-DQ haplotypes were handled as single units for association and clustering, since linkage in the cohort was strong. Among some 410 genotyped donors of the cohort, an average of roughly 230,000 unique TCR beta nucleotide sequences was sequenced per donor, of which roughly 17% were non-productive.

The protocol used for the library was the immunoSEQ multiplex PCR assay. The multiplex PCR relied on a mix of 60 forward primers for TCR Vbeta segments and 13 reverse primers for TCR Jbeta segments. Amplification of the CDR3 region of rearranged TCR beta genes was performed with a multiplex PCR assay on genomic DNA. Amplified TCR beta libraries were sequenced as 87-base-pair reads on the Illumina HiSeq System. The source study handled its data this way. A later analysis counted about 76 million unique TCR beta chains across the 550 to 750 repertoires, and around 9.9 million of these chains were shared by at least two donors. Raw reads were error-corrected and collapsed into unique sequences by a nearest-neighbor algorithm in which closely related sequences were merged to remove PCR and sequencing errors. To assign V, D and J gene segments, CDR3 sequences were aligned to IMGT reference sequences. For a sequence to be retained, a match of at least six nucleotides to both a V gene segment and a J gene segment was required. Rearrangements were classified as productive when the CDR3 lacked stop codons and remained in frame with V and J, and all other rearrangements were classified as non-productive. CDR3 was defined according to IMGT convention as the region running from the second conserved V-encoded cysteine to the conserved J-encoded phenylalanine. The earlier analysis of about 610 of the donors excluded any sequence lacking an unambiguous match to a single V gene segment. An earlier analysis of fewer than 750 of the donors classified V segments as functional when productive rearrangements were above 56.7% and as segregating when the standard deviation between donors was above 5%. A statistical classification framework was built for diagnosing cytomegalovirus status from the catalog of TCR beta chain sequences. V and J gene assignment, in a later analysis, came from comparing TCR nucleotide sequences with IMGT/GENE-DB human TR gene sequences. A later analysis assigned CDR3 sequences and most-parsimonious VDJ recombination scenarios with the TCRdist pipeline. A later analysis defined each TCR beta chain by its CDR3 amino acid sequence plus V-gene family, and excluded reads lacking a unique V-gene family. In a later analysis, 500 to 650 highly shared, low-generation-probability nucleotide sequences were removed to address suspected cross-contamination and a sequencing artifact. A later analysis calculated a clonal expansion index for each public chain from normalized within-repertoire ranks of inferred template counts. In a later analysis, generation probabilities were computed using a VDJ recombination model fitted to out-of-frame rearrangements, and the results were checked against IGoR. In a later analysis, hypergeometric tests were used to score TCR-TCR, TCR-HLA and TCR-CMV co-occurrence, with a repertoire-size bias correction applied to TCR pairs. In a later analysis, false discovery rates were estimated by permuting HLA or CMV assignments 20 times. In a later analysis, co-occurring TCRs were grouped using DBSCAN, with TCRdist sequence similarity added in when clustering inside HLA-allele-positive subsets. For co-occurrence clustering, repertoires with fewer than 30,000 or more than 120,000 public chains were excluded, along with 5 or 6 repertoires with anomalous nucleotide sharing. TCRdb carries this immuneACCESS record with in-frame sequences only. Its versions omit some clonotypes, under half of them owing to an unresolved V gene in the studies checked, with the rest unexplained. V, J and clone size derive from that table, while D and trimming were established from the DNA sequence. The sample table lists about 170,000 clones, about 81% of them with a count of one. The ten largest clonotypes hold 1.5% of the sample.

The cohort was made up of about 610 healthy bone marrow donors. Cohort members were all nominally healthy when sampled, although unrecorded immune exposures were likely present. The donor tested CMV seropositive, placing the donor among the 289 seropositive members of the cohort. Each donor provided a peripheral blood sample, and peripheral blood mononuclear cells were used for TCR beta sequencing. Genomic DNA extraction from the blood cell samples was performed with the Qiagen DNeasy Blood Extraction Kit. Findings and caveats that apply to the study as a whole: The earlier analysis of around 600 of the donors excluded 15 to 20 rarely observed V segments, including chromosome 9 orphons, because counts were too low. In a later genetic analysis, a missense DCLRE1C variant was associated with V-gene and J-gene trimming of TCR beta chains, and the association was replicated in an independent cohort. According to a later analysis, TCR association rates differed among HLA loci, with DRB1 alleles showing the most associated TCRs and HLA-C alleles showing the fewest. In a later genetic analysis, fewer N-insertions in productive TCRs were reported among donors in an Asian-associated ancestry cluster than the roughly 700-donor mean. Compared with equally common non-associated chains, HLA-associated TCR beta chains in a later analysis were more clonally expanded and had lower generation probabilities. According to the authors, the approach could potentially be generalized to other disease states and immunological phenotypes. Because HLA typing was unavailable for some donors at each locus, only the typed subset was used in association tests. Most TCR sequences were seen in very few donors, while some public TCRs were found in many individuals. A later analysis found that most CMV-associated TCR beta chains appeared HLA-restricted, with HLA associations seemingly driven largely by CMV exposure. Correlated functional status among segregating V segments might be attributable to linkage disequilibrium, but an unknown experimental factor could not be ruled out. A total of 150 to 200 TCR beta chains were listed by the study as associated with cytomegalovirus. A cluster of highly shared sequence variants was judged likely to be a technical artifact of the sequencing pipeline. The presence/absence analyses assumed that sequencing depth was roughly uniform across donors, and that assumption may not be true. Because the 87-base-pair reads could not distinguish some IMGT-functional V segments, including TRBV6-2 and TRBV6-3, those segments were excluded. When HLA alleles, especially DR and DQ, strongly co-occurred, attributing TCR associations to individual alleles was difficult. The classifier was reported to diagnose cytomegalovirus status with high specificity and sensitivity in both the original and validation cohorts. A further reported finding was that TCR beta sequences accurately predicted the HLA-A and HLA-B alleles for most subjects in the first cohort. A later analysis associated about 17,000 TCR beta sequences with specific HLA alleles at a false discovery rate of 0.05. In an earlier analysis of 587 of the donors, most TCR beta V segments appeared in productive rearrangements about 87% or about 30% of the time, broadly matching IMGT annotations. The only immune exposure information available for the cohort was CMV serostatus. A few of the identified cytomegalovirus-associated TCR beta chains were confirmed in vitro to be specific for cytomegalovirus antigens. Only TCR beta chains were sequenced in this cohort, and the absence of alpha or paired-chain data limited detectable features. In a later analysis, several top co-occurrence clusters were reported to appear linked to parvovirus B19, influenza, CMV and Epstein-Barr virus.

Counted from cysteine to phenylalanine, this CDR3 has 20 amino acids. This entry keeps only the CDR3 DNA: 60 bases, framed from base 1. V loses 5 bases at its end and J loses 2 bases; junction bases beyond the gene matches: 19. The germline V gene yields WSHSY for CDR1 and SAAADI for CDR2. With regard to this clone: Its recognized antigen is unknown. No base quality information exists; no much larger clone differs at one position.

Material: PBMCs. This receptor was taken from a girl between 5 and 17 years old in good health and CMV-seropositive. The rearrangement joined TRBV10-2 to TRBJ2-1, with 9 central nucleotides matching TRBD2. The DNA sequence is as follows: TGCGCCAGCAGTAAACGCTTGAGGACTAGCGAGGGAGGGGCCTACAATGAGCAGTTCTTC. It is translated as CASSKRLRTSEGGAYNEQFF.